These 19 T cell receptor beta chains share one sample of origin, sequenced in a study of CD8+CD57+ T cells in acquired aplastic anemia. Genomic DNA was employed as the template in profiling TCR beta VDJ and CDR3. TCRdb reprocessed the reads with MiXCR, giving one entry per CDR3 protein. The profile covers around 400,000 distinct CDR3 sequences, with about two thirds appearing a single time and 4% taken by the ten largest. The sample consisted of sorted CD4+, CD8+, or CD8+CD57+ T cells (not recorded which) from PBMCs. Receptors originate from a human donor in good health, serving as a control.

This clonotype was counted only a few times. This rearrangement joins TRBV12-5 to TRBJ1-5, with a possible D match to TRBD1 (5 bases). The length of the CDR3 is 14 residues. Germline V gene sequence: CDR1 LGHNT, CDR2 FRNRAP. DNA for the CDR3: TGTGCCAGCAGTTTAGGGGTAAGGGGTCAGCCCCAGCATTTT. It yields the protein CASSLGVRGQPQHF. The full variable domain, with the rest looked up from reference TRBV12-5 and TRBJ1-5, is DARVTQTPRHKVTEMGQEVTMRCQPILGHNTVFWYRQTMMQGLELLAYFRNRAPLDDSGMPKDRFSAEMPDATLATLKIQPSEPRDSAVYFCASSLGVRGQPQHFGDGTRLSIL.

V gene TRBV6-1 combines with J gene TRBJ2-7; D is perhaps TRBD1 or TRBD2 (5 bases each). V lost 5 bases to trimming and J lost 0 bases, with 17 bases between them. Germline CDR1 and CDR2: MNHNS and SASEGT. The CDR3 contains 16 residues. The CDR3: CASSRGGTDPSYEQYF. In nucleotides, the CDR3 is TGTGCCAGCAGTAGGGGTGGGACCGATCCCTCCTACGAGCAGTACTTC.

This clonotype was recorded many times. The CDR3 protein is CASGKKKDQPQHF. In DNA, the CDR3 is TGTGCCAGCGGGAAAAAAAAGGATCAGCCCCAGCATTTT. The chain combines TRBV2 with TRBJ1-5; no definite D call. The CDR3 covers 13 residues. CDR1 SNHLY and CDR2 FYNNEI come from the germline V gene. V lost 8 bases, J lost 5 bases, and 13 bases lay in between.

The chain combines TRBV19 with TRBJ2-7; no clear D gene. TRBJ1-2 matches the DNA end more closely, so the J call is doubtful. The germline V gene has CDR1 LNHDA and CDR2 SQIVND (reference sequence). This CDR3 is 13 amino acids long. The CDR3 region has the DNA TGTGCCAGTAGTATTGACGTGAACTATGGCTACACCTTC. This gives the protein CASSIDVNYGYTF.

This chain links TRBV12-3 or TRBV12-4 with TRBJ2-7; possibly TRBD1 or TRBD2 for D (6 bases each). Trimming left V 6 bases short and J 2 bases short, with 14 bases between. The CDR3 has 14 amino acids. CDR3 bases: TGTGCCAGCAGCCGGGAGACAGGCGCCTACGAGCAGTACGTC. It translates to CASSRETGAYEQYV.

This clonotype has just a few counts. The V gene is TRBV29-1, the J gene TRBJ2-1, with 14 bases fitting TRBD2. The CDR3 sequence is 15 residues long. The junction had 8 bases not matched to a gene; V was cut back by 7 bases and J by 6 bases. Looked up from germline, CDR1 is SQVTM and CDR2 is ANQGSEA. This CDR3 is CSGATSGGAVNEQFF. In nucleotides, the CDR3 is TGCAGCGGCGCGACTAGCGGGGGGGCAGTCAATGAGCAGTTCTTC.

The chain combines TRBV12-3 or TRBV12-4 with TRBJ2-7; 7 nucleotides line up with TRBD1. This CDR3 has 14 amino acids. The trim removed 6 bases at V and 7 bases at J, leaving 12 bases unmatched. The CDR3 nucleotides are TGTGCCAGCAGGCAAGGGACAGTCCCCTGGGAGCAGTACTTC. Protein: CASRQGTVPWEQYF.

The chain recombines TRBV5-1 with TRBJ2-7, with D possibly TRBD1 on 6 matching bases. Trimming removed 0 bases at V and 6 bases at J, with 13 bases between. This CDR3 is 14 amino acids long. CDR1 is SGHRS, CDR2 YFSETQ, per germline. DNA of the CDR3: TGCGCCAGCAGCTTGGTTGAGGGGGATGGCGAGCAGTACTTC. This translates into CASSLVEGDGEQYF.

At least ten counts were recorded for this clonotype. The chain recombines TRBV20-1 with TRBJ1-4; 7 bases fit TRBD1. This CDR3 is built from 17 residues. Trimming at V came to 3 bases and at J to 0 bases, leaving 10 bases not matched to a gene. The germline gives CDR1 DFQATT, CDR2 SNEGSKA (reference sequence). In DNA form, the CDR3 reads TGCAGTGCTAGTTTGGGACAGCCTTATGCAACTAATGAAAAACTGTTTTTT. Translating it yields CSASLGQPYATNEKLFF.

The CDR3 region has the DNA TGCAGTGCTAGAGATCCAGATAGACCGATCCACTTT. This sequence encodes CSARDPDRPIHF. The chain couples TRBV20-1 to TRBJ1-6; D ambiguous. Per germline, CDR1 DFQATT and CDR2 SNEGSKA (reference sequence). The CDR3 covers 12 residues. Trimming shortened V by 0 bases and J by 17 bases, and 14 bases separated the two germline ends.

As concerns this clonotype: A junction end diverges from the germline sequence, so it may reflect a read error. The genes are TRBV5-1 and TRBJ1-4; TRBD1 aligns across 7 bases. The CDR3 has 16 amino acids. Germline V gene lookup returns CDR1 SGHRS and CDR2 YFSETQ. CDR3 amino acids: CASSFQGGLANEKLFF. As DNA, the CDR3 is TGTGCCAGCAGCTTCCAGGGGGGGCTGGCTAATGAAAAACTGTTTTTT.

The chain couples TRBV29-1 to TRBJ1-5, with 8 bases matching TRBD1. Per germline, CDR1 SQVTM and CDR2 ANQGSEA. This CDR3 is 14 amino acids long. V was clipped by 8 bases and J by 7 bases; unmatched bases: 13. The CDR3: CSSLGQGAWQPQHF. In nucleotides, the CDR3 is TGCAGCAGTTTAGGTCAGGGGGCTTGGCAGCCCCAGCATTTT.

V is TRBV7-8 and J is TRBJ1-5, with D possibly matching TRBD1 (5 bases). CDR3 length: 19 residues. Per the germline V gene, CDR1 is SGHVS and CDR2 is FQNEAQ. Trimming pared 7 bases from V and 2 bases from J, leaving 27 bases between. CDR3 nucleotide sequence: TGTGCCAGCAACGACGTGCTCAGGGCGATGACTAGCGGCAATCAGCCCCAGCATTTT. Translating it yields CASNDVLRAMTSGNQPQHF.

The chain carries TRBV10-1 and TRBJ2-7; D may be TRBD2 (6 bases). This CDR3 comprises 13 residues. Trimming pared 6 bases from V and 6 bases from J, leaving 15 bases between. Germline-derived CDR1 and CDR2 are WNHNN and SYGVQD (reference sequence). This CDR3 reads CASRGDGGCEQYF. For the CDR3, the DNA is TGCGCCAGCAGGGGTGACGGGGGTTGCGAGCAGTACTTC.

Here the CDR3 DNA reads TGTGCCAGCAGCCAAGGTCAGCGGCTAGGGTACGAGCAGTACTTC. Amino acid sequence: CASSQGQRLGYEQYF. This chain uses TRBV7-2 with TRBJ2-7; the D gene is possibly TRBD2 (5 bases). This CDR3 is built from 15 residues. CDR1 is SGHTA, CDR2 FQGNSA, per germline. Trimming pared 5 bases from V and 4 bases from J, leaving 18 bases between.

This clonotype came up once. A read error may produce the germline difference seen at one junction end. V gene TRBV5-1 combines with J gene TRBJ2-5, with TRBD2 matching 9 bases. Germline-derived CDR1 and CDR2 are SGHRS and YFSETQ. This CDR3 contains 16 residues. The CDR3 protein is CASSPLAGRSSETQYF. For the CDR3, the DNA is TGTGCCAGCAGCCCACTAGCGGGTCGGTCTTCGGAGACCCAGTACTTC.

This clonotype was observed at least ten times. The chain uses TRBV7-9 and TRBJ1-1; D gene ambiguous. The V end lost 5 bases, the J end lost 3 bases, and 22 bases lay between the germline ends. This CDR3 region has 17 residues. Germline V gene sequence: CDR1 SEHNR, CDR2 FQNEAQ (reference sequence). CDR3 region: CASSRSPVAVPYTEAFF. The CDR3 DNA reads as TGTGCCAGCAGCCGAAGTCCAGTGGCGGTTCCGTACACTGAAGCTTTCTTT.

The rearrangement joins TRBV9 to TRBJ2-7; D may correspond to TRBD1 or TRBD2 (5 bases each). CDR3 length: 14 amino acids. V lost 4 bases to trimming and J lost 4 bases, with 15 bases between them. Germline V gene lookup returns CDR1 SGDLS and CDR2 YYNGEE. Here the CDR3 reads CASSPGLTVYEQYF. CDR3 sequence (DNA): TGTGCCAGCAGCCCGGGGCTTACAGTTTACGAGCAGTACTTC.

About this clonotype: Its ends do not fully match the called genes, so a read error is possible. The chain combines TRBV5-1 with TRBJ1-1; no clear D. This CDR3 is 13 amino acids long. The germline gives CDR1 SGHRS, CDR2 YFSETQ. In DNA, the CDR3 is TGTGCCAGCAGCTCCCGGACCGTGACTGCAGCTTTCTTT. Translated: CASSSRTVTAAFF. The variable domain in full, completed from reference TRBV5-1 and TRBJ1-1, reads KAGVTQTPRYLIKTRGQQVTLSCSPISGHRSVSWYQQTPGQGLQFLFEYFSETQRNKGNFPGRFSGRQFSNSRSEMNVSTLELGDSALYLCASSSRTVTAAFFGQGTRLTVV.